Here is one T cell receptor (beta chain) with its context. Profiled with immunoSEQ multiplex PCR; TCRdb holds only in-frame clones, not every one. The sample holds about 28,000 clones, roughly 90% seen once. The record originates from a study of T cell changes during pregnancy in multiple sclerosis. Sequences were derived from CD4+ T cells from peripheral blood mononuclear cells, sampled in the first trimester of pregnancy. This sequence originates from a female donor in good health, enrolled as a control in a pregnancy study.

The DNA of the CDR3 is TGTGCCAGCAGCCCCCGGGGGGGCACAGGGGTGGAGACCCAGTACTTC. Translation: CASSPRGGTGVETQYF. The V call is TRBV11-2, the J call TRBJ2-5, with D perhaps TRBD2 (8 bases). The germline V gene encodes CDR1 SGHAT and CDR2 FQNNGV. V was clipped by 5 bases and J by 5 bases, with 21 bases between them. The CDR3 loop spans 16 amino acids.